This TCR beta chain was identified in a study of early T cells in non-severe SARS-CoV-2 infection. cDNA molecules, individually, were tagged with unique molecular identifiers. TCRdb re-derived calls from the 5' RACE reads in MiXCR, one entry per CDR3 protein. The sample contains tens of thousands of distinct CDR3 sequences, about 10% of which appear only once. Trimming stripped 5 bases from V and 0 bases from J, with 13 bases between. The CDR3 contains 15 residues. The germline V gene has CDR1 MNHEY and CDR2 SMNVEV (reference sequence). This clonotype came up many times. This receptor was identified in an adult who was a healthcare worker with PCR-confirmed SARS-CoV-2 infection or an uninfected control (not recorded which). The chain is built from TRBV27 and TRBJ1-2; D uncertain. Sequenced material: whole blood. The CDR3 DNA reads TGTGCCAGCAGTCCCGGACGAGAAGCTAACTATGGCTACACCTTC. Residues: CASSPGREANYGYTF.